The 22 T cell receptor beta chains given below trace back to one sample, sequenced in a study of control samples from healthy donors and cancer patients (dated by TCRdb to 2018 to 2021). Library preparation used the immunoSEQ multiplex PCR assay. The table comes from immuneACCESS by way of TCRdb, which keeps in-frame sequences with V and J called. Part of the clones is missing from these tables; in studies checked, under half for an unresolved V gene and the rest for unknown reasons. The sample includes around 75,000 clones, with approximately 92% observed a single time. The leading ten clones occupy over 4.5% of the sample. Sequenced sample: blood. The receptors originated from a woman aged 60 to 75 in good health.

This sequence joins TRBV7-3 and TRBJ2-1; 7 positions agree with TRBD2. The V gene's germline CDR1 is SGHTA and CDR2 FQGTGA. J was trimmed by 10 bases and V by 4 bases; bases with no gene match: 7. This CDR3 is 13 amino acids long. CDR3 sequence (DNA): TGTGCCAGCAGCTCGGATGAAGCGGGGGAGCAGTTCTTC. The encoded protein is CASSSDEAGEQFF.

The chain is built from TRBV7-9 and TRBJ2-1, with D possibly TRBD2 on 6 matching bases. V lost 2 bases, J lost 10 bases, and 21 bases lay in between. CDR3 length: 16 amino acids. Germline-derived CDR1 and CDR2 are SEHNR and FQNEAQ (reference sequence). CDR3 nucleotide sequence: TGTGCCAGCAGCTTACTTACGGGAGCGCCCTTTGGAGAGCAGTTCTTC. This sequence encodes CASSLLTGAPFGEQFF.

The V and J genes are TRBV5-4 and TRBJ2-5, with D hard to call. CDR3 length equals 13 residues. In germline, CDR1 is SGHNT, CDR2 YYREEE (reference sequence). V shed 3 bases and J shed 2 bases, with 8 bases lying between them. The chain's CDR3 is CASSSGLQETQYF. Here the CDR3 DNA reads TGTGCCAGCAGCTCTGGCTTACAAGAGACCCAGTACTTC.

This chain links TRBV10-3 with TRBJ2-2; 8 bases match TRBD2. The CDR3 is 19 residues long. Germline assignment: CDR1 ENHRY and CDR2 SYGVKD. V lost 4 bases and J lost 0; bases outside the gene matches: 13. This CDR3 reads CAISVFTRVGLANTGELFF. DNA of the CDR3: TGTGCCATCAGTGTGTTTACTCGAGTGGGACTAGCGAACACCGGGGAGCTGTTTTTT.

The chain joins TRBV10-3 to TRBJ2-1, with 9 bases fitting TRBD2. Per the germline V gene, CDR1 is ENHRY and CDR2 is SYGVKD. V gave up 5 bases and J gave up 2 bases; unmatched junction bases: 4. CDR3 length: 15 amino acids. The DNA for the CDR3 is TGTGCCATCAGTCCAGCGGGAGGAGCCTACAATGAGCAGTTCTTC. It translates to CAISPAGGAYNEQFF.

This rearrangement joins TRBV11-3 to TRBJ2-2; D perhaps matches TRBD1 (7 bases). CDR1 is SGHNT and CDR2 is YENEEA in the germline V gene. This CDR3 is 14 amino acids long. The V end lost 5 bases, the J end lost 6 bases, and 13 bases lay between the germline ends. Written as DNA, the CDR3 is TGTGCCAGCAGCATGCAGGGGGACTCCGGGGAGCTGTTTTTT. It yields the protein CASSMQGDSGELFF.

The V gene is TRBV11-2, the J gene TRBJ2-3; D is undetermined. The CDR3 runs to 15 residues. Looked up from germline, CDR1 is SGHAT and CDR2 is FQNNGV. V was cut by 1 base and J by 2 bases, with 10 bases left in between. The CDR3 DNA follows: TGTGCCAGCAGCTTAGTAGGCTCCATCACAGATACGCAGTATTTT. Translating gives CASSLVGSITDTQYF.

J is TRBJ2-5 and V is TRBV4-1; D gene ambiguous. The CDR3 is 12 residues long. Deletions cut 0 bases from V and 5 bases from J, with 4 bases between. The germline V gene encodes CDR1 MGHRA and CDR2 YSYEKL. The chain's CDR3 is CASSQDTETQYF. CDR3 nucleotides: TGCGCCAGCAGCCAAGATACGGAGACCCAGTACTTC.

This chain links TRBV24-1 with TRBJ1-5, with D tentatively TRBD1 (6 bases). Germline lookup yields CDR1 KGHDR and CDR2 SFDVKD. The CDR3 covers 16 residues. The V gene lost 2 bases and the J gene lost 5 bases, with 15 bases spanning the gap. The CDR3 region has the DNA TGTGCCACCAGTGATTCCACCGGGACACTTTATCAGCCCCAGCATTTT. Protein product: CATSDSTGTLYQPQHF.

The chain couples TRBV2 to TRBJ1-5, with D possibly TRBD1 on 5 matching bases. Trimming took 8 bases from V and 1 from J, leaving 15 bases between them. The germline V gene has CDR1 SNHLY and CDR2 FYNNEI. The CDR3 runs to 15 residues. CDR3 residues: CASRWGTGSNQPQHF. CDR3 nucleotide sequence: TGTGCCAGCCGGTGGGGGACGGGCAGCAATCAGCCCCAGCATTTT.

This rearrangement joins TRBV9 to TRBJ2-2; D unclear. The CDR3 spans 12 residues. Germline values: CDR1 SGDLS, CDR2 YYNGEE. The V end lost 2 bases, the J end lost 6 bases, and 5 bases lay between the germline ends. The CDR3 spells CASSVVPGELFF. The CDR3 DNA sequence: TGTGCCAGCAGCGTCGTACCCGGGGAGCTGTTTTTT.

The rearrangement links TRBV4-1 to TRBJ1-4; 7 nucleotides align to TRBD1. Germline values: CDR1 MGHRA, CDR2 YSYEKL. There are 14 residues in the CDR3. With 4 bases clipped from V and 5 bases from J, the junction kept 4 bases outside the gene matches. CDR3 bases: TGCGCCAGCAGCCGAGACAGGGCCAATGAAAAACTGTTTTTT. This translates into CASSRDRANEKLFF.

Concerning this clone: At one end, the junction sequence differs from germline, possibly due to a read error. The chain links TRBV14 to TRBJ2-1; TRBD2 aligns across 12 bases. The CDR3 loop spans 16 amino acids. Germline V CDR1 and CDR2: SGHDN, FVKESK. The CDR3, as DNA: TGTGCCAGCAGCCATCCTAGCGGGAGGGCCTACGATGAGCAGTTCTTC. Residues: CASSHPSGRAYDEQFF.

The CDR3 DNA follows: TGCGCCAGCAGCGAATCAATGAACACTGAAGCTTTCTTT. This gives the protein CASSESMNTEAFF. The chain uses TRBV10-2 and TRBJ1-1; no clear D gene. CDR1 and CDR2 (germline): WSHSY, SAAADI. This CDR3 is built from 13 residues. Trimming removed 6 bases at V and 0 bases at J, with 8 bases between.

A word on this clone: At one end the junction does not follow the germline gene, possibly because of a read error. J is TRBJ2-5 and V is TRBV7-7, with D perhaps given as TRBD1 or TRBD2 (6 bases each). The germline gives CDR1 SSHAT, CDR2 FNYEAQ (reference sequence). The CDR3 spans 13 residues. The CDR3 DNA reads TGTGCTAGCAGCATTGGAGGGGGGGAGACCCAGTACTTC. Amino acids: CASSIGGGETQYF. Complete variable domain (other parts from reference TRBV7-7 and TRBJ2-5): GAGVSQSPRYKVTKRGQDVTLRCDPISSHATLYWYQQALGQGPEFLTYFNYEAQPDKSGLPSDRFSAERPEGSISTLTIQRTEQRDSAMYRCASSIGGGETQYFGPGTRLLVL.

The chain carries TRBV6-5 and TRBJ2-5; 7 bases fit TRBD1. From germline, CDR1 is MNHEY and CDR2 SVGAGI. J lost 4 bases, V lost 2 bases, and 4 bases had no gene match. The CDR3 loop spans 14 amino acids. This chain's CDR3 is CASSYQGDRETQYF. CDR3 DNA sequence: TGTGCCAGCAGTTACCAGGGGGACAGAGAGACCCAGTACTTC.

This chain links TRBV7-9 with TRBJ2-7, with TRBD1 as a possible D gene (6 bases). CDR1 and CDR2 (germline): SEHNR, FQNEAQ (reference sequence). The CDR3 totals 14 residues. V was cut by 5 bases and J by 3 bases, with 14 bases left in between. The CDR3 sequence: CASSQTGLFYEQYF. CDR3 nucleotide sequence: TGTGCCAGCAGCCAGACAGGACTCTTCTACGAGCAGTACTTC. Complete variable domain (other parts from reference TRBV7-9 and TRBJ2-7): DTGVSQNPRHKITKRGQNVTFRCDPISEHNRLYWYRQTLGQGPEFLTYFQNEAQLEKSRLLSDRFSAERPKGSFSTLEIQRTEQGDSAMYLCASSQTGLFYEQYFGPGTRLTVT.

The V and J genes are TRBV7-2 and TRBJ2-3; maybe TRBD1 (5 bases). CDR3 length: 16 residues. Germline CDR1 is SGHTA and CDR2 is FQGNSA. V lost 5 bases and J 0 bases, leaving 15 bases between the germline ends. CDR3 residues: CASSLGPFPSTDTQYF. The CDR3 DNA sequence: TGTGCCAGCAGCCTGGGGCCATTTCCTAGCACAGATACGCAGTATTTT. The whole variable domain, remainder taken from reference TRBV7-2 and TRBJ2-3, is GAGVSQSPSNKVTEKGKDVELRCDPISGHTALYWYRQSLGQGLEFLIYFQGNSAPDKSGLPSDRFSAERTGGSVSTLTIQRTQQEDSAVYLCASSLGPFPSTDTQYFGPGTRLTVL.

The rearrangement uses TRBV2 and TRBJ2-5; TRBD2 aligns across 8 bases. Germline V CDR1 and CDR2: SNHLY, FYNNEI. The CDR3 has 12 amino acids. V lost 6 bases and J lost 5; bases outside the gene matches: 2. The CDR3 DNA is TGTGCCAGCAGGACTAGCGTGGAGACCCAGTACTTC. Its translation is CASRTSVETQYF.

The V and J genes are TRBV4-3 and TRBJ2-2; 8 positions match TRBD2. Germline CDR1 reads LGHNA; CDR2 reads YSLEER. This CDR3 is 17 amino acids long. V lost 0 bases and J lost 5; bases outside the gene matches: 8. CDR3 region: CASSQDKVASGTGELFF. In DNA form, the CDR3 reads TGCGCCAGCAGCCAAGATAAGGTGGCTAGCGGGACCGGGGAGCTGTTTTTT.

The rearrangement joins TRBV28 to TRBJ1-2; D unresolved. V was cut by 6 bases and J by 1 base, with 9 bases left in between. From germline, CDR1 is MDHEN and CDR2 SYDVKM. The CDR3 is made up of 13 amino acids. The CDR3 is CASRSADNYGYTF. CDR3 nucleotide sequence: TGTGCCAGCAGATCCGCGGATAACTATGGCTACACCTTC.

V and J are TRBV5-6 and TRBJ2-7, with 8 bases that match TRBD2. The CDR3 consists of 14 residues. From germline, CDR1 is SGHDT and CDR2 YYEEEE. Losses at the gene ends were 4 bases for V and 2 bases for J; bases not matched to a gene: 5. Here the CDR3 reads CASSGGLGAYEQYF. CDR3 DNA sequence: TGTGCCAGCAGCGGGGGACTAGGTGCCTACGAGCAGTACTTC.